Listed here are 9 T cell receptor beta chains from one sample, sequenced in a study of blood T cell repertoires in COVID-19. Clones were read by immunoSEQ multiplex PCR, and TCRdb kept only the in-frame ones, dropping some. The sample holds fewer than 100,000 clones; around nine tenths are singletons and the top ten take 15%. Material for sequencing was peripheral blood. These receptors were collected from a human donor in a cohort sampled during active COVID-19.

J is TRBJ2-1 and V is TRBV29-1; weak D call: TRBD1 (6 bases). CDR1 is SQVTM and CDR2 is ANQGSEA in the germline V gene. Trimming took 7 bases from V and 0 from J, leaving 13 bases between them. The CDR3 consists of 14 residues. The CDR3 nucleotides are TGCAGCGCCGTAGGGGGAGCCTCCTACAATGAGCAGTTCTTC. Its protein is CSAVGGASYNEQFF.

The chain carries TRBV28 and TRBJ1-6; a possible D gene is TRBD1 (5 bases). V gave up 6 bases and J gave up 10 bases, with 10 bases separating them. The CDR3 length is 12 residues. CDR1 is MDHEN and CDR2 is SYDVKM in the germline V gene. CDR3 DNA: TGTGCCAGCAGCTGGACAAGATCACCCCTCCACTTT. It specifies CASSWTRSPLHF.

This clone was found once. This sequence joins TRBV10-2 and TRBJ2-5, with D perhaps matching TRBD2 (6 bases). CDR3 length: 15 amino acids. CDR1 and CDR2 from the germline V gene are WSHSY and SAAADI. With 4 bases removed from V and 0 bases from J, the gap between germline ends came to 12 bases. Here the CDR3 reads CASSVTSTYQETQYF. The DNA of the CDR3 is TGCGCCAGCAGTGTTACTAGCACGTACCAAGAGACCCAGTACTTC.

The chain employs TRBV18 and TRBJ2-7, with 7 positions matching TRBD1. The CDR3 spans 14 residues. Germline CDR1 is KGHSH and CDR2 is LQKENI. Trimming at V came to 3 bases and at J to 3 bases, leaving 5 bases not matched to a gene. The CDR3 sequence is CASSPGDSNYEQYF. The CDR3, as DNA: TGTGCCAGCTCACCTGGGGACAGCAACTACGAGCAGTACTTC.

V usage is TRBV15 and J usage is TRBJ1-2, with D tentatively TRBD1 (6 bases). Germline CDR1 LNHNV, CDR2 YYDKDF (reference sequence). The germline V and J ends were trimmed by 3 bases and 5 bases, with 19 bases remaining between them. The CDR3 covers 16 residues. The CDR3 sequence is CATSRAGTRRTYGYTF. The CDR3 region has the DNA TGTGCCACCAGCAGGGCCGGGACAAGGAGGACGTATGGCTACACCTTC.

J is TRBJ1-2 and V is TRBV15; D is ambiguous. CDR1 is LNHNV, CDR2 YYDKDF, per germline (reference sequence). V lost 1 base, J lost 0 bases, and 15 bases lay in between. This CDR3 spans 17 amino acids. The CDR3 region has the DNA TGTGCCACCAGCAGAGGCGGGCAGGCGGGAGCTAACTATGGCTACACCTTC. Translated: CATSRGGQAGANYGYTF.

The chain employs TRBV5-6 and TRBJ1-2; weak D call: TRBD1 (5 bases). The CDR3 consists of 14 residues. Trimming pared 4 bases from V and 0 bases from J, leaving 10 bases between. Germline CDR1 and CDR2: SGHDT and YYEEEE. CDR3 region: CASSPREANYGYTF. The DNA for the CDR3 is TGTGCCAGCAGCCCCAGGGAAGCTAACTATGGCTACACCTTC.

The chain combines TRBV5-1 with TRBJ2-5; maybe TRBD1 (5 bases). Germline values: CDR1 SGHRS, CDR2 YFSETQ. There are 14 residues in the CDR3. Trimming removed 4 bases from V and 1 base from J, with 11 bases in between. The CDR3 region has the DNA TGCGCCAGCAGCCTGACAGTGCTCCAAGAGACCCAGTACTTC. This codes for CASSLTVLQETQYF.

The chain employs TRBV18 and TRBJ2-7; TRBD2 aligns across 15 bases. Germline V CDR1 and CDR2: KGHSH, LQKENI. V shed 2 bases and J 4 bases; nucleotides not matched to a gene: 6. The CDR3 spans 17 residues. CDR3 sequence reads: CASSPTRTSGRAYEQYF. The CDR3 nucleotides are TGTGCCAGCTCACCAACACGGACTAGCGGGAGGGCGTACGAGCAGTACTTC.